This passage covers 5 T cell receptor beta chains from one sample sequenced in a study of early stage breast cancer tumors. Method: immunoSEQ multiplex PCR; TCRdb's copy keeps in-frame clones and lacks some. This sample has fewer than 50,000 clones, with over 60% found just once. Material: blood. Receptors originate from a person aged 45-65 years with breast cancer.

CDR3 sequence (DNA): TGTGCCAGCAGCTTGGCCAAGGGGGCGGGATACAATGAGCAGTTCTTC. Translation: CASSLAKGAGYNEQFF. The gene calls are TRBV5-8 and TRBJ2-1; maybe TRBD1 (7 bases). This CDR3 comprises 16 residues. Trimming cost V 0 bases and J 4 bases, with 14 bases left between them. Germline CDR1 and CDR2: SGHTS and YDEGEE.

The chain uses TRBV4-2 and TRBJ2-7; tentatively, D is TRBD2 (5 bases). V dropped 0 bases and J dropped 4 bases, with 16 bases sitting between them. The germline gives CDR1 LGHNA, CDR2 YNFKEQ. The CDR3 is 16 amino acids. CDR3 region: CASSQDLGSGGYEQYF. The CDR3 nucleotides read TGTGCCAGCAGCCAAGATCTAGGAAGCGGCGGGTACGAGCAGTACTTC.

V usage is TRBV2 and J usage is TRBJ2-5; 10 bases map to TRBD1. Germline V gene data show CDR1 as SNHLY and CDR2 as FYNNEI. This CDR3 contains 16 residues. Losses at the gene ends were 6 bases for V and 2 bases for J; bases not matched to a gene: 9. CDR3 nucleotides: TGTGCCAGCAGAGACCCGGGACAGGGGTGGCAAGAGACCCAGTACTTC. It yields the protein CASRDPGQGWQETQYF.

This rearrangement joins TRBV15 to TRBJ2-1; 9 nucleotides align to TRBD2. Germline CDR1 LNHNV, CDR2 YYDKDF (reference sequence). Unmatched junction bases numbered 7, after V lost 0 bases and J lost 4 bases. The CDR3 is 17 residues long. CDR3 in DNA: TGTGCCACCAGCAGAGATAAGGGTCTAGCGGGATACAATGAGCAGTTCTTC. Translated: CATSRDKGLAGYNEQFF.

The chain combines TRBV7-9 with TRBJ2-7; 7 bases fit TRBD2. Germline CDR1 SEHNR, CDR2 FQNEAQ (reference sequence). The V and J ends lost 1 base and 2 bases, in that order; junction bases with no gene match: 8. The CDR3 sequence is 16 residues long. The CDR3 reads CASSLVGREWPYEQYF. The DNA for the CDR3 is TGTGCCAGCAGCTTAGTGGGGCGGGAGTGGCCCTACGAGCAGTACTTC.